Listed below are T cell receptor beta chains from one sample, sequenced in a study of beta chain features in type 1 diabetes. The protocol was immunoSEQ multiplex PCR, while the TCRdb copy is restricted to in-frame clones and leaves out a portion. Altogether roughly 330,000 clones are present, approximately 13% being singletons, with the ten largest covering roughly 0.016%. Source material: naive CD4+ T cells from blood. The receptors were gathered from a woman aged 18-35 years with type 1 diabetes. Both conserved end residues are part of each CDR3. A D gene is named only where the DNA matches it firmly. Size is stated for part of the rows, as once, few or many counts, or as a class when the clone is expanded.

J gene: TRBJ2-3
D gene: TRBD2
V gene: TRBV30
clone size: NA
CDR3 protein: CAWSGLASTDTQYF
CDR3 DNA: TGTGCCTGGAGTGGACTAGCCAGCACAGATACGCAGTATTTT

J gene: TRBJ2-1
D gene: TRBD2
V gene: TRBV6-6
clone size: NA
CDR3 protein: CASSYRMAGGYNEQFF
CDR3 DNA: TGTGCCAGCAGTTACCGGATGGCGGGAGGGTACAATGAGCAGTTCTTC

J gene: TRBJ2-4
D gene: NA
V gene: TRBV5-1
clone size: NA
CDR3 protein: CASRDGRGPIQYF
CDR3 DNA: TGCGCCAGCAGGGACGGGAGGGGGCCCATTCAGTACTTC

J gene: TRBJ2-7
D gene: TRBD1
V gene: TRBV6-1
clone size: few
CDR3 protein: CAIARGTVYEQYF
CDR3 DNA: TGTGCCATCGCCAGGGGGACAGTCTACGAGCAGTACTTC

J gene: TRBJ1-2
D gene: NA
V gene: TRBV6-5
clone size: few
CDR3 protein: CASRSTEDYGYTF
CDR3 DNA: TGTGCCAGCAGATCTACAGAAGACTATGGCTACACCTTC

J gene: TRBJ2-1
D gene: NA
V gene: TRBV29-1
clone size: few
CDR3 protein: CSVESQSRYNEQFF
CDR3 DNA: TGCAGCGTTGAGTCGCAGTCCCGATACAATGAGCAGTTCTTC

J gene: TRBJ1-5
D gene: NA
V gene: TRBV19
clone size: few
CDR3 protein: CASTMGAYSNQPQHF
CDR3 DNA: TGTGCCAGCACCATGGGAGCCTATAGCAATCAGCCCCAGCATTTT

J gene: TRBJ2-1
D gene: TRBD2
V gene: TRBV10-3
clone size: NA
CDR3 protein: CAIRNLSGSKQFF
CDR3 DNA: TGTGCCATCAGAAACCTTAGCGGGAGCAAGCAGTTCTTC

J gene: TRBJ1-1
D gene: NA
V gene: TRBV9
clone size: few
CDR3 protein: CASSLLSGNTEAFF
CDR3 DNA: TGTGCCAGCAGCCTTCTTTCGGGGAACACTGAAGCTTTCTTT

J gene: TRBJ2-1
D gene: NA
V gene: TRBV11-2
clone size: few
CDR3 protein: CASSSVHNEQFF
CDR3 DNA: TGTGCCAGCAGCTCAGTCCACAATGAGCAGTTCTTC

J gene: TRBJ2-5
D gene: NA
V gene: TRBV7-9
clone size: NA
CDR3 protein: CASSRGDSRQETQYF
CDR3 DNA: TGTGCCAGCAGCCGCGGGGACTCCCGCCAAGAGACCCAGTACTTC

J gene: TRBJ1-5
D gene: NA
V gene: TRBV2
clone size: NA
CDR3 protein: CASSGGVGSQPQHF
CDR3 DNA: TGTGCCAGCAGCGGAGGGGTTGGCAGTCAGCCCCAGCATTTT

J gene: TRBJ1-3
D gene: NA
V gene: TRBV23-1
clone size: NA
CDR3 protein: CASSPLETGNTIYF
CDR3 DNA: TGCGCCAGCAGCCCACTGGAGACTGGAAACACCATATATTTT

J gene: TRBJ1-1
D gene: NA
V gene: TRBV14
clone size: NA
CDR3 protein: CASSRRGGLNTEAFF
CDR3 DNA: TGTGCCAGCAGCCGCCGCGGGGGATTGAACACTGAAGCTTTCTTT

J gene: TRBJ1-2
D gene: NA
V gene: TRBV30
clone size: few
CDR3 protein: CAWSVGGPNYGYTF
CDR3 DNA: TGTGCCTGGAGTGTGGGGGGACCGAACTATGGCTACACCTTC

J gene: TRBJ2-1
D gene: TRBD2
V gene: TRBV18
clone size: few
CDR3 protein: CASSPTIAGNDEQFF
CDR3 DNA: TGTGCCAGCTCACCTACCATAGCGGGAAACGATGAGCAGTTCTTC